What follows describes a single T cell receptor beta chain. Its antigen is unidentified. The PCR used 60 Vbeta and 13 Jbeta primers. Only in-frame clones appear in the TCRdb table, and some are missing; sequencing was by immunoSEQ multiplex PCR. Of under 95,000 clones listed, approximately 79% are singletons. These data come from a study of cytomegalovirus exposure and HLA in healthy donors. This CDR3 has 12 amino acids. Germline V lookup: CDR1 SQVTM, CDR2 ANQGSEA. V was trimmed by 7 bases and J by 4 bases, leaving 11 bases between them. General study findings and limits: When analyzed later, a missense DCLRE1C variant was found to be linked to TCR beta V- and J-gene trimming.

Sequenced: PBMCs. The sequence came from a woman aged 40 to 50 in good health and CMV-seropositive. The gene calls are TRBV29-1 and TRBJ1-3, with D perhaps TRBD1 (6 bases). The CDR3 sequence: CSGRDTGNTIYF. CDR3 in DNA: TGCAGCGGCCGGGACACAGGAAACACCATATATTTT.